The 10 T cell receptor beta chains listed next were all sequenced from one sample in a study of blood T cell repertoires in COVID-19. The data were produced by immunoSEQ multiplex PCR, yet TCRdb's version contains in-frame clones alone and is incomplete. The table includes roughly 140,000 clones, around four fifths detected once. Sequenced: peripheral blood. These receptor sequences come from a human donor in a cohort sampled during active COVID-19.

The chain has TRBV7-9 and TRBJ2-6; 7 bases agree with TRBD1. Per germline, CDR1 SEHNR and CDR2 FQNEAQ (reference sequence). CDR3 size: 15 residues. Trimming removed 5 bases from V and 2 bases from J; junction bases left unmatched: 3. The CDR3 sequence: CASSADRAGANVLTF. CDR3 sequence (DNA): TGTGCCAGCAGCGCCGACAGGGCTGGGGCCAACGTCCTGACTTTC.

CDR3 sequence (DNA): TGTGCCACCAGCAGCCGGAGGGATGAGCAGTTCTTC. Protein: CATSSRRDEQFF. The chain carries TRBV15 and TRBJ2-1; possibly TRBD2 for D (6 bases). The CDR3 totals 12 residues. V was pared by 3 bases and J by 8 bases, with 8 bases between. Germline CDR1 is LNHNV and CDR2 is YYDKDF (reference sequence).

The chain has TRBV18 and TRBJ1-6, with D unclear. Germline values: CDR1 KGHSH, CDR2 LQKENI. The V end lost 3 bases, the J end lost 14 bases, and 26 bases lay between the germline ends. The CDR3 length is 17 residues. The CDR3 bases are TGTGCCAGCTCACCTCGCGCCCCTTTAGACGGGGAGGTGGCCCTCCACTTT. The encoded protein is CASSPRAPLDGEVALHF.

CDR3 region: CASTRDTSPLHF. The DNA of the CDR3 is TGTGCCAGCACCCGAGACACTTCACCCCTCCACTTT. V usage is TRBV11-3 and J usage is TRBJ1-6; D unclear. V gave up 7 bases and J gave up 9 bases, with 10 bases separating them. Germline V lookup: CDR1 SGHNT, CDR2 YENEEA. CDR3 size: 12 residues.

The chain couples TRBV19 to TRBJ1-2, with a weak D call TRBD1 (5 bases). Between the trimmed V and J ends, which lost 7 bases and 3 bases, there was a span of 9 bases. This CDR3 is built from 12 residues. Germline CDR1 LNHDA, CDR2 SQIVND (reference sequence). CDR3 bases: TGTGCCAGTACCCTGACAGACTATGGCTACACCTTC. This translates into CASTLTDYGYTF.

This clone has only a few counts. V is TRBV11-2 and J is TRBJ1-1; possibly TRBD1 for D (6 bases). CDR3 size: 14 residues. The V gene's germline CDR1 is SGHAT and CDR2 FQNNGV. V lost 3 bases, J lost 7 bases, and 15 bases lay in between. CDR3 nucleotides: TGTGCCAGCAGCTTGCCGGGACACGCTGTTGAAGCTTTCTTT. It specifies CASSLPGHAVEAFF.

The chain carries TRBV7-2 and TRBJ1-3; 9 bases line up with TRBD1. The CDR3 contains 14 residues. The trim removed 5 bases at V and 4 bases at J, leaving 3 bases unmatched. The germline V gene encodes CDR1 SGHTA and CDR2 FQGNSA. The CDR3 region is CASSPGQGGNTIYF. The CDR3 DNA sequence: TGTGCCAGCAGCCCCGGACAGGGGGGAAACACCATATATTTT.

This clone was observed once. The rearrangement joins TRBV19 to TRBJ1-5; no clear D. This CDR3 comprises 14 residues. V lost 8 bases, J lost 1 base, and 12 bases lay in between. Germline V gene sequence: CDR1 LNHDA, CDR2 SQIVND (reference sequence). CDR3 nucleotides: TGTGCCAGTCAGAGAGGGCTGAGCAATCAGCCCCAGCATTTT. Encoded protein: CASQRGLSNQPQHF.

The gene calls are TRBV4-1 and TRBJ2-1, with D possibly TRBD1 on 6 matching bases. The CDR3 covers 15 residues. Per the germline V gene, CDR1 is MGHRA and CDR2 is YSYEKL. V was pared by 4 bases and J by 7 bases, with 17 bases between. CDR3 nucleotide sequence: TGCGCCAGCAGCCGAACAGGGAAGAATATTAATGAGCAGTTCTTC. Residues: CASSRTGKNINEQFF.

This clone was recorded only once. This chain links TRBV3-1 (or the pseudogene TRBV3-2) with TRBJ2-5; 7 bases are a match to TRBD2. The CDR3 has 12 amino acids. From germline, CDR1 is LGHDT and CDR2 YNNKEL (reference sequence). With V trimmed by 11 bases and J by 2 bases, 5 bases remained unmatched. CDR3 region: CAAGRAQETQYF. The CDR3 coding sequence is TGTGCCGCGGGGAGGGCGCAAGAGACCCAGTACTTC.